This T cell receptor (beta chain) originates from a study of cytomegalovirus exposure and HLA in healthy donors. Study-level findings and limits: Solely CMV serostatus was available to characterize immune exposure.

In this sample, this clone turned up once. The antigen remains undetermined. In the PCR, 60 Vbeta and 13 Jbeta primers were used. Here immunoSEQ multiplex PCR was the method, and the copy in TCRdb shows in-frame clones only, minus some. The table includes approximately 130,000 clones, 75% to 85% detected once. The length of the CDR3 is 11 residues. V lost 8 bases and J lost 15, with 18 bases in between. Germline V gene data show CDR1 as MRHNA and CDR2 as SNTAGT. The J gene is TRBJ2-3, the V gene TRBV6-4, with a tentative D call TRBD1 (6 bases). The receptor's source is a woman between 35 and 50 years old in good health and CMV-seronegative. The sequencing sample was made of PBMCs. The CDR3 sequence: CASGKTPRGYF. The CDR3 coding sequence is TGTGCCAGCGGAAAAACCCCCAGGGGATATTTT.